A selection of T cell receptor beta chains follows, all from one sample in a study of T cell changes during pregnancy in multiple sclerosis. Method: immunoSEQ multiplex PCR; TCRdb's copy keeps in-frame clones and lacks some. Here the sample spans fewer than 40,000 clones, around nine tenths being singletons. Sample: CD8+ T cells from peripheral blood mononuclear cells, taken in the first trimester of pregnancy. The receptor source for this set is a female donor with multiple sclerosis, enrolled in a pregnancy study. Each CDR3 is given with its conserved first and last residue. Where a row states a size, it is once, few, many or the class of an expanded clone; other rows omit it.

clone_size: NA; cdr3_length: 14; v_call: TRBV27; cdr3_aa: CASSLKGAHNEQFF
clone_size: NA; cdr3_length: 14; v_call: TRBV28; cdr3_aa: CASSLGQGGQPQHF
clone_size: NA; cdr3_length: 13; v_call: TRBV28; cdr3_aa: CASSLIGGETQYF
clone_size: NA; cdr3_length: 18; v_call: TRBV11-2; cdr3_aa: CASSLIQGRDRGLWEQYF
clone_size: NA; cdr3_length: 15; v_call: TRBV4-1; cdr3_aa: CASSQVAGGAGGYTF
clone_size: NA; cdr3_length: 14; v_call: TRBV19; cdr3_aa: CASSTTGFNQPQHF
clone_size: NA; cdr3_length: 15; v_call: TRBV6-4; cdr3_aa: CASSDSTSPTDTQYF
clone_size: NA; cdr3_length: 15; v_call: TRBV28; cdr3_aa: CATIQTGTVRQPQHF
clone_size: NA; cdr3_length: 16; v_call: TRBV7-8; cdr3_aa: CASSLTIYRGRYEQYF
clone_size: NA; cdr3_length: 16; v_call: TRBV19; cdr3_aa: CASSTALGRVNEKLFF
clone_size: NA; cdr3_length: 13; v_call: TRBV7-9; cdr3_aa: CASSPSRGNEQFF
clone_size: NA; cdr3_length: 13; v_call: TRBV5-6; cdr3_aa: CASSLIMTGEAFF
clone_size: once; cdr3_length: 14; v_call: TRBV7-9; cdr3_aa: CASRNPGQGYEQYF
clone_size: NA; cdr3_length: 16; v_call: TRBV27; cdr3_aa: CASSPYSGASYNEQFF
clone_size: NA; cdr3_length: 14; v_call: TRBV5-6; cdr3_aa: CASSLSLYGEKLFF
clone_size: NA; cdr3_length: 15; v_call: TRBV2; cdr3_aa: CASSWDRHSETEAFF
clone_size: NA; cdr3_length: 16; v_call: TRBV4-3; cdr3_aa: CASSQGLLGRSYEQYF
clone_size: NA; cdr3_length: 14; v_call: TRBV29-1; cdr3_aa: CSVDRTGREHEQFF
clone_size: NA; cdr3_length: 18; v_call: TRBV18; cdr3_aa: CASSHKSTSGMPYNEQFF
clone_size: NA; cdr3_length: 15; v_call: TRBV9; cdr3_aa: CASSVAPGGTGELFF
clone_size: once; cdr3_length: 19; v_call: TRBV6-1; cdr3_aa: CASSEAPTWTGESGETQYF
clone_size: NA; cdr3_length: 16; v_call: TRBV9; cdr3_aa: CASSAEIGSGTDTQYF
clone_size: few; cdr3_length: 17; v_call: TRBV10-1; cdr3_aa: CASSESPDTGDTGELFF
clone_size: once; cdr3_length: 16; v_call: TRBV11-2; cdr3_aa: CASSPSAGAFTDTQYF
clone_size: NA; cdr3_length: 14; v_call: TRBV28; cdr3_aa: CASSPSGSPYEQYF
clone_size: NA; cdr3_length: 13; v_call: TRBV27; cdr3_aa: CASRTGELTEAFF
clone_size: NA; cdr3_length: 14; v_call: TRBV28; cdr3_aa: CASSADVLRGEQYF
clone_size: NA; cdr3_length: 16; v_call: TRBV27; cdr3_aa: CASSLSVIAGGETQYF
clone_size: NA; cdr3_length: 16; v_call: TRBV4-3; cdr3_aa: CASSQDPTGGNTEAFF
clone_size: NA; cdr3_length: 16; v_call: TRBV7-2; cdr3_aa: CASSPRGGSSTDTQYF
clone_size: NA; cdr3_length: 15; v_call: TRBV28; cdr3_aa: CASSFKGGAGTEAFF
clone_size: NA; cdr3_length: 12; v_call: TRBV19; cdr3_aa: CASSAGTYEQYF
clone_size: NA; cdr3_length: 17; v_call: TRBV6-1; cdr3_aa: CASSGPGLAGNEDTQYF
clone_size: NA; cdr3_length: 14; v_call: TRBV5-1; cdr3_aa: CASSADSLAYEQYF
clone_size: NA; cdr3_length: 17; v_call: TRBV27; cdr3_aa: CASSLWASGSLTGELFF
clone_size: NA; cdr3_length: 12; v_call: TRBV7-2; cdr3_aa: CASSFGVLEAFF
clone_size: NA; cdr3_length: 14; v_call: TRBV7-7; cdr3_aa: CASSLGTSGNEQFF
clone_size: NA; cdr3_length: 19; v_call: TRBV30; cdr3_aa: CAWSGTTLPGQAYRNEQFF
clone_size: NA; cdr3_length: 18; v_call: TRBV4-3; cdr3_aa: CASSQGDSSGRSPGELFF
clone_size: NA; cdr3_length: 16; v_call: TRBV6-4; cdr3_aa: CASSETGTSGQETQYF